Listed here are 25 T cell receptor beta chains from one sample, sequenced in a study of blood T cells in healthy people across ages. Together with a sample-barcoded 5' primer, a J-beta primer mix was included in a second PCR lasting about 7 to 11 cycles. TCRdb recomputed calls from the 5' RACE reads with MiXCR, one row per CDR3 protein. The sample consists of about 1.5 million distinct CDR3 sequences, approximately 40% of them appearing once. Sequenced: blood. The receptors derive from a woman aged 18-29 years in good health.

This clonotype showed up just a few times. The rearrangement links TRBV9 to TRBJ1-2; D unresolved. The CDR3 contains 14 residues. Germline-derived CDR1 and CDR2 are SGDLS and YYNGEE. Trimming removed 0 bases at V and 4 bases at J, with 10 bases between. Here the CDR3 reads CASSVAEGSYGYTF. In DNA form, the CDR3 reads TGTGCCAGCAGCGTAGCGGAGGGCTCCTATGGCTACACCTTC.

V is TRBV4-2 and J is TRBJ2-5; TRBD2 is a possible D gene (5 bases). The germline V gene has CDR1 LGHNA and CDR2 YNFKEQ. The CDR3 is made up of 15 amino acids. V lost 0 bases and J 2 bases, leaving 10 bases between the germline ends. The CDR3 sequence: CASSQDRTQQETQYF. The CDR3 DNA sequence: TGTGCCAGCAGCCAAGATCGGACTCAGCAAGAGACCCAGTACTTC.

This clonotype was counted between two and nine times. The V call is TRBV20-1, the J call TRBJ2-3; TRBD1 or TRBD2 may be the D gene (5 bases each). Germline V lookup: CDR1 DFQATT, CDR2 SNEGSKA (reference sequence). The CDR3 is 14 residues long. Trimming took off 1 base at V and 6 bases at J, with 14 bases between the two ends. The CDR3 DNA follows: TGCAGTGCTAGAGTTGGGGGACCCAAGGATACGCAGTATTTT. Amino acid sequence: CSARVGGPKDTQYF.

In this sample, this clonotype turned up once. The chain has TRBV12-3 or TRBV12-4 and TRBJ1-4, with D perhaps matching TRBD1 (5 bases). The length of the CDR3 is 16 residues. The ends were cut back, 2 bases at V and 3 bases at J, with 13 bases in the middle. The DNA for the CDR3 is TGTGCCAGCAGTTTACAGGGCCCCGGGGCTAATGAAAAACTGTTTTTT. This gives the protein CASSLQGPGANEKLFF.

A few counts support this clonotype. The V gene is TRBV3-1, the J gene TRBJ1-2; D gene uncertain. The CDR3 totals 15 residues. V gave up 6 bases and J gave up 3 bases, with 17 bases separating them. Germline lookup yields CDR1 LGHDT and CDR2 YNNKEL (reference sequence). This chain's CDR3 is CASRPVEAGYYGYTF. DNA for the CDR3: TGTGCCAGCAGACCTGTGGAAGCCGGATACTATGGCTACACCTTC.

The rearrangement joins TRBV18 to TRBJ1-5; a possible D gene is TRBD1 (5 bases). The CDR3 totals 17 residues. V lost 4 bases and J 0 bases, leaving 16 bases between the germline ends. Germline CDR1 is KGHSH and CDR2 is LQKENI. The CDR3 DNA reads TGTGCCAGCTCACTCTCCGCAGGGACCGTTAGCAATCAGCCCCAGCATTTT. This translates into CASSLSAGTVSNQPQHF.

The chain employs TRBV20-1 and TRBJ2-1; TRBD2 agrees at 9 bases. Germline-derived CDR1 and CDR2 are DFQATT and SNEGSKA (reference sequence). This CDR3 comprises 15 residues. V dropped 4 bases and J dropped 7; count of bases not matched to a gene: 11. The CDR3 protein is CSATGGGGAWNEQFF. CDR3 in DNA: TGCAGTGCTACGGGAGGCGGGGGGGCCTGGAATGAGCAGTTCTTC.

This clonotype was seen a handful of times. This chain links TRBV28 with TRBJ2-3; tentatively, D is TRBD2 (7 bases). V was clipped by 6 bases and J by 2 bases, with 24 bases between them. CDR1 MDHEN and CDR2 SYDVKM come from the germline V gene. The CDR3 covers 18 residues. CDR3 bases: TGTGCCAGCAGCACCCCCCCGGGGGGCATTTTTAACACAGATACGCAGTATTTT. Translated: CASSTPPGGIFNTDTQYF.

This clonotype has only a few counts. The chain joins TRBV5-1 to TRBJ2-1; tentative D call: TRBD1 (5 bases). Germline V gene lookup returns CDR1 SGHRS and CDR2 YFSETQ. Trimming took off 4 bases at V and 9 bases at J, with 17 bases between the two ends. The CDR3 runs 14 residues. CDR3 residues: CASSPQDNYAEQFF. The CDR3 DNA is TGCGCCAGCAGCCCTCAGGACAATTACGCTGAGCAGTTCTTC.

This clonotype was counted a few times. The chain is built from TRBV25-1 and TRBJ1-2; possibly TRBD1 for D (6 bases). Trimming left V 10 bases short and J 6 bases short, with 18 bases between. Germline CDR1 MGHDK, CDR2 SYGVNS. This CDR3 has 13 residues. The CDR3 region is CATSKGGQNGYTF. The CDR3 DNA reads TGTGCCACCAGCAAGGGGGGGCAAAATGGCTACACCTTC.

The rearrangement joins TRBV7-2 to TRBJ1-5, with D hard to call. With 0 bases removed from V and 2 bases from J, the gap between germline ends came to 17 bases. This CDR3 has 18 residues. Germline CDR1 SGHTA, CDR2 FQGNSA. The CDR3 DNA follows: TGTGCCAGCAGCTTAGCGCCCCCCCTCCATACGGGCAATCAGCCCCAGCATTTT. This codes for CASSLAPPLHTGNQPQHF.

This chain links TRBV10-3 with TRBJ2-5; unclear D gene. V shed 6 bases and J shed 11 bases, with 22 bases lying between them. CDR1 ENHRY and CDR2 SYGVKD come from the germline V gene. The CDR3 is 14 residues long. The CDR3 sequence is CAIRTQSGFNEQYF. In nucleotides, the CDR3 is TGTGCCATCAGGACGCAATCAGGATTCAATGAGCAGTACTTC.

This clonotype has only one observation. The rearrangement joins TRBV12-3 or TRBV12-4 to TRBJ2-2; TRBD1 is a possible D gene (5 bases). V dropped 6 bases and J dropped 1 base, with 15 bases sitting between them. This CDR3 has 16 residues. In DNA form, the CDR3 reads TGTGCCAGCAGCCCATTTTCAGGACAGAACACCGGGGAGCTGTTTTTT. Translating it yields CASSPFSGQNTGELFF.

This rearrangement joins TRBV20-1 to TRBJ1-6; D remains ambiguous. CDR1 is DFQATT, CDR2 SNEGSKA, per germline (reference sequence). The CDR3 length is 12 residues. V was trimmed by 3 bases and J by 13 bases, leaving 13 bases between them. The DNA of the CDR3 is TGCAGTGCTAGCGCCGCGATGGCCCCCCTCCACTTT. Translation: CSASAAMAPLHF.

The genes are TRBV21-1 and TRBJ2-1; the table gives TRBD2 as D, unverified against the DNA. TRBV21-1 is an annotated pseudogene. The length of the CDR3 is 21 residues. The CDR3 region is CASSKATSGGAQLSTYNEQFF. CDR3 sequence (DNA): TGTGCCAGCAGCAAAGCGACTAGCGGGGGGGCCCAACTTTCCACCTACAATGAGCAGTTCTTC.

There are a few counts of this clonotype. V is TRBV12-3 or TRBV12-4 and J is TRBJ2-1; D assignment may be TRBD1 or TRBD2 (7 bases each). The V end was cut by 3 bases, the J end by 3 bases, with 12 bases between. The CDR3 is made up of 15 amino acids. Here the CDR3 reads CASSFQGEGYNEQFF. For the CDR3, the DNA is TGTGCCAGCAGTTTCCAGGGGGAGGGCTACAATGAGCAGTTCTTC.

In its sample, this clonotype was seen many times. The rearrangement links TRBV7-9 to TRBJ2-7; tentatively, D is TRBD2 (5 bases). Germline V CDR1 and CDR2: SEHNR, FQNEAQ (reference sequence). The CDR3 has 12 residues. The germline V and J ends were trimmed by 1 base and 9 bases, with 10 bases remaining between them. The CDR3 nucleotides are TGTGCCAGCAGCTTAGATTTCGGAGGGCAGTACTTC. Translated, it gives CASSLDFGGQYF.

The chain recombines TRBV30 with TRBJ2-7; unclear D gene. CDR3 size: 13 residues. The V and J ends lost 3 bases and 1 base respectively, with 10 bases between them. Germline loops: CDR1 GTSNPN, CDR2 SVGIG (reference sequence). In DNA, the CDR3 is TGTGCCTGGAGCCCGGGCAGTTCCTACGAGCAGTACTTC. Amino acids: CAWSPGSSYEQYF.

This clonotype was picked up a small number of times. The V gene is TRBV9, the J gene TRBJ2-3; 11 positions agree with TRBD2. Germline CDR1 reads SGDLS; CDR2 reads YYNGEE. Unmatched junction bases numbered 6, after V lost 2 bases and J lost 4 bases. The CDR3 is 16 amino acids. This CDR3 is CASSVASGGIADTQYF. In nucleotides, the CDR3 is TGTGCCAGCAGCGTGGCTAGCGGGGGGATTGCAGATACGCAGTATTTT.

The genes are TRBV5-6 and TRBJ1-2, with a possible D match to TRBD1 (5 bases). Trimming removed 4 bases at V and 4 bases at J, with 14 bases between. Germline CDR1 reads SGHDT; CDR2 reads YYEEEE. The CDR3 contains 14 residues. The CDR3 DNA reads TGTGCCAGCAGCCGCCGGGAGGGGCCCTATGGCTACACCTTC. Its translation: CASSRREGPYGYTF.

This chain uses TRBV20-1 with TRBJ2-5, with 9 nucleotides matching TRBD2. The DNA end is a closer match to TRBJ2-7, so the J assignment may be wrong. The CDR3 sequence is 15 residues long. Germline assignment: CDR1 DFQATT and CDR2 SNEGSKA (reference sequence). CDR3 in DNA: TGCAGTGCTAGACCCTTAGCGGGAGAGTTCTTCGAGCAGTACTTC. Protein: CSARPLAGEFFEQYF.

This chain connects TRBV4-1 to TRBJ2-1; TRBD2 agrees at 10 bases. Per the germline V gene, CDR1 is MGHRA and CDR2 is YSYEKL. V lost 1 base, J lost 3 bases, and 3 bases stayed unmatched. The CDR3 covers 16 residues. The CDR3 sequence is CASSQVLAGSYNEQFF. The CDR3 nucleotides read TGCGCCAGCAGCCAAGTACTAGCGGGGAGCTACAATGAGCAGTTCTTC.

This clonotype turned up a few times. The chain recombines TRBV20-1 with TRBJ2-5; 8 bases line up with TRBD2. Judging by the DNA end, TRBJ2-7 fits better; the J call may be wrong. CDR1 is DFQATT, CDR2 SNEGSKA, per germline (reference sequence). This CDR3 contains 15 residues. The CDR3 sequence is CSARDTISGSNEQYF. The CDR3 bases are TGCAGTGCTAGAGATACGATCAGCGGGAGTAACGAGCAGTACTTC.

This clonotype was seen a single time. The rearrangement joins TRBV6-2 or TRBV6-3 to TRBJ1-1; no definite D call. With 6 bases removed from V and 3 bases from J, the gap between germline ends came to 11 bases. The length of the CDR3 is 13 residues. CDR1 and CDR2 (germline): MNHEY, SVGEGT. The CDR3 loop is CASREGGYTEAFF. The CDR3 DNA reads as TGTGCCAGCAGGGAAGGCGGTTACACTGAAGCTTTCTTT.

This chain uses TRBV29-1 with TRBJ2-7, with a possible D match to TRBD1 (6 bases). The CDR3 consists of 13 residues. Germline loops: CDR1 SQVTM, CDR2 ANQGSEA. Trimming shortened V by 6 bases and J by 4 bases, and 16 bases separated the two germline ends. Here the CDR3 reads CSVALGQPYEQYF. The CDR3 nucleotides read TGCAGCGTGGCGTTAGGACAGCCTTACGAGCAGTACTTC.